This T cell receptor beta chain stems from a study of response to subunit inactivated influenza vaccine. V shed 4 bases and J shed 2 bases, with 12 bases lying between them. Germline assignment: CDR1 SGHTA and CDR2 FQGNSA. CDR3 length: 14 amino acids. This clonotype was picked up a small number of times. TCRdb re-called the RT-PCR reads with MiXCR, one entry per CDR3 protein. The data show 500,000 to 550,000 distinct CDR3 sequences, roughly 25% seen once. A further study also used this sample, focusing on T cells expressing NK-cell markers. That work adds: Synthesis of TCR beta cDNA relied on 5'RACE template switching carrying UMIs. Only alpha-beta TCR T cells were sorted in several experiments, using an anti-gamma-delta TCR antibody. In a handful of donors, dominant NKG2C+ clonotypes were roughly 1.0-8% of CD8+ T cells. Dominance of the CD3+CD56-NKG2C+ fraction by these clonotypes also held in several donors. Nothing established the HCMV specificity of expanded NKG2C+ T cell clones.

The specimen comprised CD4+ T cells sorted from PBMCs, sampled less than 13 days after vaccination. The source of this sequence is a man aged 50 or older who received an inactivated influenza vaccine. V is TRBV7-2 and J is TRBJ2-7; D ambiguous. The CDR3 loop is CASSSTRSTYEQYF. In DNA, the CDR3 is TGTGCCAGCAGCTCAACACGATCGACCTACGAGCAGTACTTC. Together with reference TRBV7-2 and TRBJ2-7, the CDR3 gives the full variable domain: GAGVSQSPSNKVTEKGKDVELRCDPISGHTALYWYRQSLGQGLEFLIYFQGNSAPDKSGLPSDRFSAERTGGSVSTLTIQRTQQEDSAVYLCASSSTRSTYEQYFGPGTRLTVT.